This TCR beta chain was observed in a study of T cell responses to AZD1222 COVID-19 vaccine. Study-level results: Among the donors, most were white British and more were female, and clonal diversity was possibly underestimated. Among spike-specific TCRs, nearly half reportedly target unmutated variant regions.

Doses given second, at about 4 or about 12 weeks, were pooled. Method: immunoSEQ multiplex PCR; TCRdb's copy keeps in-frame clones and lacks some. In the table there are some 280,000 clones, 90% to 95% of which are singletons. The V gene's germline CDR1 is SQVTM and CDR2 ANQGSEA. The CDR3 contains 16 residues. As concerns this clone: Its antigen is still unknown.

This sequence joins TRBV29-1 and TRBJ2-6; 7 bases agree with TRBD1. The specimen was peripheral blood, collected 28 days after the second AZD1222 dose. The source of this sequence is an adult who received the AZD1222 COVID-19 vaccine. This CDR3 reads CTSGGDRAPGANVLTF. CDR3 nucleotide sequence: TGCACCTCCGGTGGTGACAGGGCTCCTGGGGCCAACGTCCTGACTTTC.